Listed below are T cell receptor beta chains from one sample, sequenced in a study of early T cells in non-severe SARS-CoV-2 infection. In TCRdb, the 5' RACE reads were re-called with MiXCR into one record per CDR3 protein. The repertoire has roughly 28,000 distinct CDR3 sequences, about 4.5% of them found once; the top ten carry approximately 5.6%. Sequences were obtained from whole blood. These receptors were obtained from an adult who was a healthcare worker with PCR-confirmed SARS-CoV-2 infection or an uninfected control (not recorded which). CDR3s include the opening cysteine and the closing phenylalanine or tryptophan. D genes are given only for firm matches. Expanded clones are given a class, and other clones once, few, many or no size at all.

TRBJ2-2,-,many,TRBV28,CASSFPPLNTGELFF,TGTGCCAGCAGTTTCCCACCGTTGAACACCGGGGAGCTGTTTTTT
TRBJ1-5,-,many,TRBV5-3,CARSLGQHSNQPQHF,TGTGCCAGAAGCTTGGGTCAGCATAGCAATCAGCCCCAGCATTTT
TRBJ1-5,-,many,TRBV20-1,CSARIDGRLGQPQHF,TGCAGTGCTAGAATTGACGGCAGGCTAGGGCAGCCCCAGCATTTT
TRBJ2-1,TRBD2,many,TRBV6-5,CASTPGLAGVDEQFF,TGTGCCAGCACCCCCGGACTAGCTGGTGTGGATGAGCAGTTCTTC
TRBJ1-1,-,many,TRBV6-2/TRBV6-3,CASSYESTEAFF,TGTGCCAGCAGTTACGAGAGTACTGAAGCTTTCTTT
TRBJ2-5,TRBD1,many,TRBV2,CASSRGTGVQETQYF,TGTGCCAGCAGTAGGGGGACAGGCGTTCAAGAGACCCAGTACTTC
TRBJ2-7,TRBD2,many,TRBV7-2,CASRRGLAGELYEQYF,TGTGCCAGCAGGCGGGGACTAGCGGGGGAATTATACGAGCAGTACTTC
TRBJ1-2,TRBD1,many,TRBV18,CASSQQGADYGYTF,TGTGCCAGCTCCCAACAGGGGGCGGACTATGGCTACACCTTC
TRBJ2-5,-,many,TRBV10-3,CAISESHSQETQYF,TGTGCCATCAGTGAGAGTCACAGCCAAGAGACCCAGTACTTC
TRBJ2-7,TRBD2,many,TRBV7-2,CASSLASGGAEQYF,TGTGCCAGCAGCTTAGCTAGCGGGGGGGCCGAGCAGTACTTC
TRBJ2-7,-,medium-sized,TRBV4-1,CASSRTESSYEQYF,TGCGCCAGCAGCCGGACAGAGAGCTCCTACGAGCAGTACTTC
TRBJ2-7,TRBD1,many,TRBV13,CASSYRGGDEQYF,TGTGCCAGCAGCTACCGAGGGGGCGACGAGCAGTACTTC
TRBJ2-1,TRBD1,many,TRBV5-1,CASSQGQGASEQFF,TGCGCCAGCAGCCAGGGACAGGGGGCGTCTGAGCAGTTCTTC
TRBJ2-1,TRBD1,many,TRBV6-2/TRBV6-3,CASRAGTAYNEQFF,TGTGCCAGCAGGGCCGGGACAGCCTACAATGAGCAGTTCTTC
TRBJ2-1,TRBD1,-,TRBV7-6,CASSLGPGGNEQFF,TGTGCCAGCAGCTTAGGGCCAGGGGGAAATGAGCAGTTCTTC
TRBJ2-3,-,many,TRBV7-9,CASSQAQGSDTQYF,TGTGCCAGCAGCCAGGCCCAGGGGTCGGATACGCAGTATTTT
TRBJ1-1,-,many,TRBV5-1,CASSLARAPLTEAFF,TGCGCCAGCAGCTTGGCCAGGGCTCCGCTCACTGAAGCTTTCTTT
TRBJ1-1,-,many,TRBV15,CATSRAGPGQMNTEAFF,TGTGCCACCAGCAGAGCTGGACCGGGACAAATGAACACTGAAGCTTTCTTT
TRBJ2-1,TRBD2,many,TRBV20-1,CSAPTSGTYNEQFF,TGCAGTGCTCCGACTAGCGGGACCTACAATGAGCAGTTCTTC
TRBJ2-3,TRBD2,many,TRBV3-1,CASSHVLAGTYTDTQYF,TGTGCCAGCAGCCACGTACTAGCGGGGACCTACACAGATACGCAGTATTTT
TRBJ1-1,-,many,TRBV5-1,CASSLGDRLNTEAFF,TGCGCCAGCAGCTTGGGTGACAGGTTGAACACTGAAGCTTTCTTT
TRBJ1-2,-,-,TRBV2,CASTVGRQYYGYTF,TGTGCCAGCACCGTGGGCCGCCAGTACTATGGCTACACCTTC
TRBJ2-3,TRBD2,once,TRBV6-4,CASSDITGGGPDTQYF,TGTGCCAGCAGTGACATAACGGGGGGGGGCCCAGATACGCAGTATTTT
TRBJ2-7,-,many,TRBV7-2,CASSLDRSSSYEQYF,TGTGCCAGCAGCTTAGACAGGTCGAGCTCCTACGAGCAGTACTTC
TRBJ2-1,-,many,TRBV20-1,CSASEGGSYNEQFF,TGCAGTGCTAGTGAGGGGGGGAGCTACAATGAGCAGTTCTTC
TRBJ1-1,-,few,TRBV2,CASSSGQGTEAFF,TGTGCCAGCAGTAGCGGGCAGGGCACTGAAGCTTTCTTT
TRBJ1-2,-,many,TRBV7-2,CASSPGTRVGYGYTF,TGTGCCAGCAGCCCCGGGACAAGGGTTGGCTATGGCTACACCTTC
TRBJ2-4,-,many,TRBV7-8,CASSLELAKNIQYF,TGTGCCAGCAGCTTAGAATTAGCCAAAAACATTCAGTACTTC
TRBJ1-5,-,medium-sized,TRBV12-3/TRBV12-4,CASSFWGNSNQPQHF,TGTGCCAGCAGTTTTTGGGGGAATAGCAATCAGCCCCAGCATTTT
TRBJ2-2,-,many,TRBV2,CASSGQGSTGELFF,TGTGCCAGCAGTGGCCAGGGGAGCACCGGGGAGCTGTTTTTT
TRBJ2-5,TRBD2,many,TRBV24-1,CATSDLTSGGQYF,TGTGCCACCAGTGATTTGACTAGCGGGGGGCAGTACTTC
TRBJ2-1,TRBD1,-,TRBV20-1,CSATGPGQGALNEQFF,TGCAGTGCTACTGGACCGGGACAGGGGGCGCTGAATGAGCAGTTCTTC
TRBJ1-3,-,medium-sized,TRBV19,CASSTRTASGNTIYF,TGTGCCAGTAGTACCCGGACTGCTTCTGGAAACACCATATATTTT
TRBJ2-7,TRBD2,many,TRBV11-2,CASSLVPGGSYEQYF,TGTGCCAGCAGCTTAGTCCCGGGGGGGTCCTACGAGCAGTACTTC
TRBJ2-3,-,many,TRBV5-6,CASSYLRADTQYF,TGTGCCAGCAGCTACCTCAGGGCAGATACGCAGTATTTT
TRBJ1-5,-,many,TRBV7-2,CASSLARSMNQPQHF,TGTGCCAGCAGCTTAGCCCGGAGCATGAATCAGCCCCAGCATTTT
TRBJ2-3,-,many,TRBV7-8,CASSLWTDTQYF,TGTGCCAGCAGCTTGTGGACAGATACGCAGTATTTT
TRBJ2-1,-,few,TRBV5-1,CASSLAVSNNEQFF,TGCGCCAGCAGCTTGGCCGTCAGTAACAATGAGCAGTTCTTC
TRBJ2-1,TRBD1,many,TRBV28,CASSLTGFDNEQFF,TGTGCCAGCAGTCTGACAGGGTTCGACAATGAGCAGTTCTTC
TRBJ2-1,-,few,TRBV7-2,CASSLGSVLTNSEQFF,TGTGCCAGCAGCTTAGGTTCGGTACTGACGAACAGTGAGCAGTTCTTC
TRBJ2-5,-,medium-sized,TRBV7-2,CASSSDRQETQYF,TGTGCCAGCAGCTCTGACAGGCAAGAGACCCAGTACTTC
TRBJ1-4,-,few,TRBV5-6,CASSLGSDPNEKLFF,TGTGCCAGCAGCTTGGGGTCGGACCCTAATGAAAAACTGTTTTTT
TRBJ2-7,-,medium-sized,TRBV3-1,CASSQDLTSYEQYF,TGTGCCAGCAGCCAAGACCTGACGTCCTACGAGCAGTACTTC
TRBJ1-1,-,-,TRBV10-1,CASIGAMNTEAFF,TGCGCCAGCATCGGCGCCATGAACACTGAAGCTTTCTTT
TRBJ1-2,TRBD1,many,TRBV18,CASSPGQGLNYGYTF,TGTGCCAGCTCACCAGGACAGGGGCTTAACTATGGCTACACCTTC